The 25 T cell receptor beta chains below all came from one sample that was sequenced in a study of T cells in localized non-small cell lung cancer. Generated by immunoSEQ multiplex PCR, the TCRdb table keeps only in-frame clones and is missing some. The sample yields 750 to 900 clones, 20% to 25% seen once. Sequencing used normal lung tissue next to the tumor, obtained before any cancer treatment. The origin of the receptors is a man aged 40-75 years with stage I lung adenocarcinoma.

The CDR3 DNA is TGTGCCAGCAAAGGGGATCCGAACACCGGGGAGCTGTTTTTT. Translation: CASKGDPNTGELFF. The chain carries TRBV28 and TRBJ2-2, with a possible D match to TRBD1 (5 bases). There are 14 residues in the CDR3. Germline CDR1 reads MDHEN; CDR2 reads SYDVKM. V was shortened by 7 bases and J by 0 bases, with 9 bases between the two germline ends.

This sequence joins TRBV28 and TRBJ1-2, with D uncertain. Germline CDR1 reads MDHEN; CDR2 reads SYDVKM. With 7 bases removed from V and 2 bases from J, the gap between germline ends came to 17 bases. The CDR3 extends over 15 amino acids. The CDR3 DNA is TGTGCCAGCACCTCCCCCTTTTTGTTGAACTATGGCTACACCTTC. Protein sequence: CASTSPFLLNYGYTF.

This clone was counted a few times. The V gene is TRBV14, the J gene TRBJ1-1; D may be TRBD1 (5 bases). The V and J ends lost 0 bases and 3 bases respectively, with 17 bases between them. Germline V CDR1 and CDR2: SGHDN, FVKESK. The CDR3 totals 17 residues. The CDR3 spells CASSQDVPGYRHTEAFF. CDR3 DNA sequence: TGTGCCAGCAGCCAAGATGTCCCAGGGTATAGACACACTGAAGCTTTCTTT.

This chain links TRBV28 with TRBJ2-1; D is tentatively TRBD1 or TRBD2 (6 bases each). The CDR3 consists of 13 residues. Looked up from germline, CDR1 is MDHEN and CDR2 is SYDVKM. V was trimmed by 4 bases and J by 7 bases, leaving 11 bases between them. CDR3: CASSSTGRNEQFF. As DNA, the CDR3 is TGTGCCAGCAGTTCAACAGGGAGGAATGAGCAGTTCTTC. The complete variable domain, with remaining parts taken from reference TRBV28 and TRBJ2-1, reads DVKVTQSSRYLVKRTGEKVFLECVQDMDHENMFWYRQDPGLGLRLIYFSYDVKMKEKGDIPEGYSVSREKKERFSLILESASTNQTSMYLCASSSTGRNEQFFGPGTRLTVL.

This clone is medium-sized. The J gene is TRBJ2-1, the V gene TRBV11-3, with D tentatively TRBD1 or TRBD2 (7 bases each). Germline-derived CDR1 and CDR2 are SGHNT and YENEEA. The CDR3 extends over 17 amino acids. V lost 2 bases to trimming and J lost 0 bases, with 14 bases between them. CDR3 amino acids: CASSLRAGDSSYNEQFF. CDR3 bases: TGTGCCAGCAGCTTACGTGCGGGGGACAGCTCCTACAATGAGCAGTTCTTC.

In its sample, this clone ranks as large. This chain connects TRBV28 to TRBJ1-1; D is ambiguous. This CDR3 is built from 13 residues. V was clipped by 6 bases and J by 4 bases, with 12 bases between them. Per germline, CDR1 MDHEN and CDR2 SYDVKM. The CDR3 region is CASRTALSTEAFF. DNA for the CDR3: TGTGCCAGCAGAACGGCCCTTAGCACTGAAGCTTTCTTT.

This chain links TRBV6-8 with TRBJ2-7, with a possible D match to TRBD2 (5 bases). Germline CDR1 and CDR2: MNHGY and SAAAGT. CDR3 length equals 15 residues. V dropped 2 bases and J dropped 0 bases, with 11 bases sitting between them. The CDR3 region is CASSYRSGSSYEQYF. The CDR3 DNA sequence: TGTGCCAGCAGTTACCGCAGCGGCTCCTCCTACGAGCAGTACTTC.

The CDR3 DNA is TGTGCCAGCAAAGCGGGGGTAACGAATGAGCAGTTCTTC. This sequence encodes CASKAGVTNEQFF. The V and J genes are TRBV6-8 and TRBJ2-1; TRBD2 aligns across 8 bases. Trimming at V came to 7 bases and at J to 7 bases, leaving 6 bases not matched to a gene. In germline, CDR1 is MNHGY, CDR2 SAAAGT. The length of the CDR3 is 13 residues.

The genes are TRBV1 and TRBJ2-1; the D call TRBD2 from the table was never checked on the DNA. TRBV1 is a pseudogene. The CDR3 totals 14 residues. The CDR3 protein is CASSLFSGTDEQFF. DNA of the CDR3: TGCGCCAGCAGCCTCTTCTCAGGGACTGATGAGCAGTTCTTC.

This sequence joins TRBV6-8 and TRBJ2-7; a weak D match, TRBD2 (7 bases). V was clipped by 5 bases and J by 1 base, with 15 bases between them. Per germline, CDR1 MNHGY and CDR2 SAAAGT. The CDR3 has 15 amino acids. CDR3: CASSEFRGGSYEQYV. The CDR3 DNA reads TGTGCCAGCAGTGAGTTTAGGGGGGGGTCCTACGAGCAGTACGTC.

This chain joins TRBV9 and TRBJ2-3, with D unresolved. V lost 4 bases and J 4 bases, leaving 7 bases between the germline ends. Germline lookup yields CDR1 SGDLS and CDR2 YYNGEE. The CDR3 contains 12 residues. As DNA, the CDR3 is TGTGCCAGCAGCCCCCAGGCAGATACGCAGTATTTT. Residues: CASSPQADTQYF.

By sample fraction, this clone is large. The gene calls are TRBV9 and TRBJ2-2; TRBD2 is a possible D gene (5 bases). From germline, CDR1 is SGDLS and CDR2 YYNGEE. The germline V and J ends were trimmed by 6 bases and 4 bases, with 13 bases remaining between them. The CDR3 length is 14 residues. DNA for the CDR3: TGTGCCAGCAAAAGGGAGACGGGCACCGGGGAGCTGTTTTTT. This sequence encodes CASKRETGTGELFF.

This clone qualifies as medium-sized. This chain links TRBV11-3 with TRBJ1-2; TRBD1 aligns across 8 bases. This CDR3 is built from 17 residues. V lost 3 bases and J lost 4; bases outside the gene matches: 13. Germline CDR1 is SGHNT and CDR2 is YENEEA. As DNA, the CDR3 is TGTGCCAGCAGCTTCCCGCCGCCGACAGGGGACCGCTATGGCTACACCTTC. Amino acids: CASSFPPPTGDRYGYTF. The full variable domain, rest sourced from reference TRBV11-3 and TRBJ1-2, is EAGVVQSPRYKIIEKKQPVAFWCNPISGHNTLYWYLQNLGQGPELLIRYENEEAVDDSQLPKDRFSAERLKGVDSTLKIQPAELGDSAVYLCASSFPPPTGDRYGYTFGSGTRLTVV.

J is TRBJ1-2 and V is TRBV28, with 8 bases matching TRBD1. This CDR3 is 13 amino acids long. Trimming at V came to 6 bases and at J to 6 bases, leaving 6 bases not matched to a gene. In germline, CDR1 is MDHEN, CDR2 SYDVKM. CDR3 nucleotide sequence: TGTGCCAGCAGAAGATTGACAGGGGATGGCTACACCTTC. Its protein is CASRRLTGDGYTF.

This rearrangement joins TRBV11-3 to TRBJ2-1; 13 bases fit TRBD2. The CDR3 contains 18 residues. Germline CDR1 is SGHNT and CDR2 is YENEEA. V lost 5 bases to trimming and J lost 8 bases; unmatched junction nucleotides: 15. In DNA form, the CDR3 reads TGTGCCAGCAGCCCGGCCCTCTGGACTAGCGGGAGTGTTGATGAGCAGTTCTTC. Amino acids: CASSPALWTSGSVDEQFF.

Comment on this clone: Its ends do not fully match the called genes, so a read error is possible. The chain combines TRBV5-1 with TRBJ1-1, with a weak D call TRBD1 (5 bases). The CDR3 is made up of 14 amino acids. Germline CDR1 is SGHRS and CDR2 is YFSETQ. The CDR3 is CASSLGTSGREAFF. As DNA, the CDR3 is TGCGCCAGCAGTTTGGGGACGTCCGGGAGAGAAGCTTTCTTT.

The rearrangement links TRBV5-1 to TRBJ2-1; TRBD2 matches 11 bases. The CDR3 extends over 16 amino acids. V shed 0 bases and J 7 bases; nucleotides not matched to a gene: 6. Germline V gene data show CDR1 as SGHRS and CDR2 as YFSETQ. CDR3 coding DNA: TGCGCCAGCAGCTTGGGGACTAGCGGGCCGGTGAATGAGCAGTTCTTC. As protein: CASSLGTSGPVNEQFF.

For the CDR3, the DNA is TGCGCCAGCAGCCGACGTCAGGGACAGGGGGAAGATACGCAGTATTTT. It codes for CASSRRQGQGEDTQYF. V and J are TRBV4-1 and TRBJ2-3; TRBD1 aligns across 11 bases. The junction had 8 bases not matched to a gene; V was cut back by 4 bases and J by 5 bases. This CDR3 comprises 16 residues. CDR1 is MGHRA and CDR2 is YSYEKL in the germline V gene.

The genes are TRBV18 and TRBJ1-6; D is undetermined. The germline gives CDR1 KGHSH, CDR2 LQKENI. The CDR3 covers 13 residues. V lost 5 bases and J 6 bases, leaving 8 bases between the germline ends. The CDR3 nucleotides are TGTGCCAGCTCATCGGACGCTAATTCACCCCTCCACTTT. It codes for CASSSDANSPLHF.

This clone turned up a few times. The chain employs TRBV19 and TRBJ2-7, with 10 positions matching TRBD2. This CDR3 is built from 13 residues. V was clipped by 8 bases and J by 8 bases; unmatched bases: 9. CDR1 and CDR2 (germline): LNHDA, SQIVND (reference sequence). CDR3 DNA: TGTGCCAGTGGGACTAGCGATACTACGAAGCAGTACTTC. Its protein is CASGTSDTTKQYF.

This clone was seen more than once but under ten times. This rearrangement joins TRBV11-3 to TRBJ1-6, with D perhaps matching TRBD1 (5 bases). The germline V gene has CDR1 SGHNT and CDR2 YENEEA. The CDR3 totals 15 residues. Trimming stripped 3 bases from V and 7 bases from J, with 13 bases between. The CDR3 protein is CASSFWGGGNSPLHF. Written as DNA, the CDR3 is TGTGCCAGCAGCTTTTGGGGGGGTGGAAATTCACCCCTCCACTTT.

J is TRBJ1-2 and V is TRBV6-8; unclear D gene. Trimming took 4 bases from V and 4 from J, leaving 19 bases between them. The CDR3 is made up of 16 amino acids. CDR1 is MNHGY and CDR2 is SAAAGT in the germline V gene. CDR3 DNA: TGTGCCAGCAGTTGGTCCTCACGGGCAGGACGCTATGGCTACACCTTC. It translates to CASSWSSRAGRYGYTF.

For the CDR3, the DNA is TGTGCCAGTAGTGGACCGGGACAGTCTTTTTGGAAGCAGTACGTC. It yields the protein CASSGPGQSFWKQYV. The chain joins TRBV19 to TRBJ2-7, with 7 bases aligning to TRBD1. The germline V gene encodes CDR1 LNHDA and CDR2 SQIVND (reference sequence). CDR3 length: 15 residues. V trimming: 5 bases; J trimming: 8 bases; junction bases outside the gene matches: 15.

The J gene is TRBJ2-3, the V gene TRBV9; D may be TRBD1 (5 bases). Per the germline V gene, CDR1 is SGDLS and CDR2 is YYNGEE. Trimming stripped 5 bases from V and 0 bases from J, with 19 bases between. This CDR3 spans 17 amino acids. The CDR3 is CASSEWVAGKSTDTQYF. The CDR3 coding sequence is TGTGCCAGCAGTGAATGGGTGGCAGGGAAAAGCACAGATACGCAGTATTTT.

V and J are TRBV19 and TRBJ2-5; D unclear. CDR1 is LNHDA and CDR2 is SQIVND in the germline V gene (reference sequence). Trimming stripped 0 bases from V and 7 bases from J, with 9 bases between. This CDR3 is 13 amino acids long. DNA for the CDR3: TGTGCCAGTAGTATAGACTTCGTTGGGACCCAGTACTTC. Its protein product is CASSIDFVGTQYF.